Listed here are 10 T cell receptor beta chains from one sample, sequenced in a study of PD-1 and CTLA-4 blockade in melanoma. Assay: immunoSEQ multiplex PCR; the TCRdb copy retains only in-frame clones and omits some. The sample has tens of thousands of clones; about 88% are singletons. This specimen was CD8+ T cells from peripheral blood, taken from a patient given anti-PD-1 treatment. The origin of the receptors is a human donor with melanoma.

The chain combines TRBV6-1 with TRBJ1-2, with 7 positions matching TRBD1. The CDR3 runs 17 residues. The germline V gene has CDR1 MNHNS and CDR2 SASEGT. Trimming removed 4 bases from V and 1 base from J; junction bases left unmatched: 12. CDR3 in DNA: TGTGCCAGCAGTGGCCGGAGGGGGACAGCTTATAACTATGGCTACACCTTC. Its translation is CASSGRRGTAYNYGYTF.

In DNA, the CDR3 is TGTGCCTTGGACAGGGATTCCTACAATGAGCAGTTCTTC. It translates to CALDRDSYNEQFF. The gene calls are TRBV7-9 and TRBJ2-1, with TRBD1 matching 8 bases. The J segment lost 1 base and the V segment lost 11 bases, leaving 4 bases of the junction unmatched. This CDR3 comprises 13 residues. Per the germline V gene, CDR1 is SEHNR and CDR2 is FQNEAQ (reference sequence). Using reference TRBV7-9 and TRBJ2-1 for the parts outside the CDR3, the full variable domain is DTGVSQNPRHKITKRGQNVTFRCDPISEHNRLYWYRQTLGQGPEFLTYFQNEAQLEKSRLLSDRFSAERPKGSFSTLEIQRTEQGDSAMYLCALDRDSYNEQFFGPGTRLTVL.

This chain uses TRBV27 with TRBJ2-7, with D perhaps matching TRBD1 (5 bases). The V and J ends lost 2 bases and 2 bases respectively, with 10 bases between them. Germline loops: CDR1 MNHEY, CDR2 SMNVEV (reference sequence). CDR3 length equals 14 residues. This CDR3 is CASSLSIGAYEQYF. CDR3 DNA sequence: TGTGCCAGCAGTTTAAGTATAGGGGCCTACGAGCAGTACTTC.

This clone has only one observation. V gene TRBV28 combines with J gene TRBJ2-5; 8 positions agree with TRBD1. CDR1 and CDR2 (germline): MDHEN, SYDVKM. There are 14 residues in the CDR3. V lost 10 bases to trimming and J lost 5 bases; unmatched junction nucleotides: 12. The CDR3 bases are TGTGCCACCGAGACAGGGGTGGGGAAGGAGACCCAGTACTTC. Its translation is CATETGVGKETQYF.

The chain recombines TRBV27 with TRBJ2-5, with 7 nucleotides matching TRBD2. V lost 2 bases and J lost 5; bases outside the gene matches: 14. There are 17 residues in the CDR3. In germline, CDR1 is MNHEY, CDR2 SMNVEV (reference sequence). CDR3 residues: CASSLGSLGGGRETQYF. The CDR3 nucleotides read TGTGCCAGCAGTTTAGGAAGTTTGGGCGGGGGAAGGGAGACCCAGTACTTC.

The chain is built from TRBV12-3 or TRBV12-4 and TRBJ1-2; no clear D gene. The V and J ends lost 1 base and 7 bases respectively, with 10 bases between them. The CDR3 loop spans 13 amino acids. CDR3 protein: CASSLGLVSGYTF. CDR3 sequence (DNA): TGTGCCAGCAGTTTAGGTTTGGTCTCTGGCTACACCTTC.

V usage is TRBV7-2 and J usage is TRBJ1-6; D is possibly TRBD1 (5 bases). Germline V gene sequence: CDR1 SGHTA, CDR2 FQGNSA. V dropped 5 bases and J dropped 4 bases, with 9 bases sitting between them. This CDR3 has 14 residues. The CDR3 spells CASSRDFYNSPLHF. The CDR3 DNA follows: TGTGCCAGCAGCCGGGACTTTTATAATTCACCCCTCCACTTT.

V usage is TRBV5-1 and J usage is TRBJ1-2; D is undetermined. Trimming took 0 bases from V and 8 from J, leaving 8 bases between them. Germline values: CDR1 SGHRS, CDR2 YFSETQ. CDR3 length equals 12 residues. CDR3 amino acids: CASSLGGEGYTF. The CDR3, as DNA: TGCGCCAGCAGCTTGGGGGGAGAGGGCTACACCTTC. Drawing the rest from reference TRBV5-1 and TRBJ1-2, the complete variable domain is KAGVTQTPRYLIKTRGQQVTLSCSPISGHRSVSWYQQTPGQGLQFLFEYFSETQRNKGNFPGRFSGRQFSNSRSEMNVSTLELGDSALYLCASSLGGEGYTFGSGTRLTVV.

The CDR3 protein is CATSREAGNYGYTF. The CDR3 DNA follows: TGTGCCACCAGCAGAGAGGCAGGGAACTATGGCTACACCTTC. The chain couples TRBV15 to TRBJ1-2, with D maybe TRBD1 (5 bases). V shed 0 bases and J shed 2 bases, with 7 bases lying between them. The CDR3 consists of 14 residues. Germline assignment: CDR1 LNHNV and CDR2 YYDKDF (reference sequence).

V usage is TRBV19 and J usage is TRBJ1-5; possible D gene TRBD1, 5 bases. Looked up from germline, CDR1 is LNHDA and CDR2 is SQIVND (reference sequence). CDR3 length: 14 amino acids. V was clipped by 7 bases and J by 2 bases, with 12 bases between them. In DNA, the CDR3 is TGTGCCAGTACCCCCGGGGCGGGCAATCAGCCCCAGCATTTT. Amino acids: CASTPGAGNQPQHF.